This T cell receptor (delta chain) emerged from a study of γδ T cells in repeated Plasmodium falciparum infection. TCRdb reprocessed the multiplex PCR reads using CATT. The sample consists of tens of thousands of delta-chain clones, approximately 1.7% of them appearing once. The V gene's germline CDR1 is TSWWSYY and CDR2 QGS. CDR3 length: 15 amino acids. Flow sorting of PBMC yielded separate Vgamma9/Vdelta2+ and Vdelta2-negative gammadelta T cell populations for bulk repertoire analysis. A remark on this clone: At one boundary the junction diverges from the germline segment, which might be a read error.

The source material was gamma-delta T cells from blood. The J gene is TRDJ1, the V gene TRDV1; TRDD3 matches at 7 bases. The J gene was missing in TCRdb and was found by matching the end of the DNA to germline. The TCR sequence derives from a pool of human donors (malaria-infected and uninfected, not separated). The CDR3 sequence: CSGELPGGSPDKLIF. DNA for the CDR3: TGCTCTGGGGAACTCCCCGGGGGATCCCCCGATAAACTCATCTTT.